Listed below are T cell receptor beta chains from one sample, sequenced in a study of blood T cell repertoires in COVID-19. Sequenced by immunoSEQ multiplex PCR; TCRdb stores in-frame clones only, minus some. The repertoire has approximately 130,000 clones, approximately 86% of them found once; the top ten carry about 16%. Material for sequencing was peripheral blood. The receptors were sampled from a woman aged 50 to 60 who had recovered from COVID-19. Each CDR3 is given with its conserved first and last residue. D genes are given only for firm matches. Only part of the rows carry a size: once, few, many, or a class if the clone is expanded.

cdr3_length: 12
j_call: TRBJ1-1
clone_size: NA
d_call: NA
v_call: TRBV2
cdr3_nt: TGTGCCAGCAACCCTCCCGAGACTGAAGCTTTCTTT
cdr3_aa: CASNPPETEAFF

cdr3_length: 16
j_call: TRBJ2-3
clone_size: NA
d_call: TRBD2
v_call: TRBV13
cdr3_nt: TGTGCCAGCAGCCAAAATAGCGGGGGGGTTGCAGATACGCAGTATTTT
cdr3_aa: CASSQNSGGVADTQYF

cdr3_length: 16
j_call: TRBJ2-7
clone_size: once
d_call: NA
v_call: TRBV12-5
cdr3_nt: TGTGCTAGTGGTTTCGACGGTTGGGGGCGCTCCTACGAGCAGTACTTC
cdr3_aa: CASGFDGWGRSYEQYF

cdr3_length: 15
j_call: TRBJ2-7
clone_size: NA
d_call: NA
v_call: TRBV6-6
cdr3_nt: TGTGCCAGCAGTCCCCCTTTCCGGGACAACTACGAGCAGTACTTC
cdr3_aa: CASSPPFRDNYEQYF

cdr3_length: 15
j_call: TRBJ1-2
clone_size: NA
d_call: NA
v_call: TRBV19
cdr3_nt: TGTGCCAGTAGTACTAGGGACTGGCAGTTCTATGGCTACACCTTC
cdr3_aa: CASSTRDWQFYGYTF

cdr3_length: 13
j_call: TRBJ1-2
clone_size: once
d_call: TRBD1
v_call: TRBV5-6
cdr3_nt: TGTGCCAGCAGCCCAACAGGGGTCTATGGCTACACCTTC
cdr3_aa: CASSPTGVYGYTF

cdr3_length: 14
j_call: TRBJ2-5
clone_size: NA
d_call: TRBD1
v_call: TRBV2
cdr3_nt: TGTGCCAGCAGCCGGGACAGGGGCCAAGAGACCCAGTACTTC
cdr3_aa: CASSRDRGQETQYF

cdr3_length: 16
j_call: TRBJ1-6
clone_size: NA
d_call: TRBD1
v_call: TRBV20-1
cdr3_nt: TGCAGTGCTAGTTTGGGACAGGGTTTTAGTAATTCACCCCTCCACTTT
cdr3_aa: CSASLGQGFSNSPLHF

cdr3_length: 15
j_call: TRBJ2-3
clone_size: once
d_call: NA
v_call: TRBV9
cdr3_nt: TGTGCCAGCAGCGCCTTGGGTGGGCGGGGAGATACGCAGTATTTT
cdr3_aa: CASSALGGRGDTQYF

cdr3_length: 14
j_call: TRBJ2-1
clone_size: NA
d_call: TRBD2
v_call: TRBV25-1
cdr3_nt: TGTGCATCGGGGCTGGGAGGGGCTAACAATGAGCAGTTCTTC
cdr3_aa: CASGLGGANNEQFF

cdr3_length: 16
j_call: TRBJ2-7
clone_size: NA
d_call: NA
v_call: TRBV6-5
cdr3_nt: TGTGCCAGCAGTTACTCGAGGGGAGGCAGCTCCTACGAGCAGTACTTC
cdr3_aa: CASSYSRGGSSYEQYF

cdr3_length: 14
j_call: TRBJ1-2
clone_size: NA
d_call: NA
v_call: TRBV19
cdr3_nt: TGTGCCAGTAGCCCCCAGGGGACAAGGGCCGGCTACACCTTC
cdr3_aa: CASSPQGTRAGYTF

cdr3_length: 14
j_call: TRBJ1-1
clone_size: NA
d_call: NA
v_call: TRBV2
cdr3_nt: TGTGCCAGCAGTGAAGTTGGAGCGAACACTGAAGCTTTCTTT
cdr3_aa: CASSEVGANTEAFF

cdr3_length: 15
j_call: TRBJ1-6
clone_size: once
d_call: NA
v_call: TRBV9
cdr3_nt: TGTGCCAGCAGCGTAGCTCAGGGTCGGAATTCACCCCTCCACTTT
cdr3_aa: CASSVAQGRNSPLHF

cdr3_length: 14
j_call: TRBJ2-1
clone_size: NA
d_call: NA
v_call: TRBV5-1
cdr3_nt: TGCGCCAGCAGCTTGGTCCAGGGCGGCAATGAGCAGTTCTTC
cdr3_aa: CASSLVQGGNEQFF

cdr3_length: 17
j_call: TRBJ1-6
clone_size: NA
d_call: NA
v_call: TRBV19
cdr3_nt: TGTGCCAGTAGTATAGGCCGTTGGGGCAGGGATAATTCACCCCTCCACTTT
cdr3_aa: CASSIGRWGRDNSPLHF

cdr3_length: 17
j_call: TRBJ2-3
clone_size: NA
d_call: NA
v_call: TRBV4-3
cdr3_nt: TGCGCCAGCAGCCAAGAAATCCGCGGAGACAGCACAGATACGCAGTATTTT
cdr3_aa: CASSQEIRGDSTDTQYF

cdr3_length: 12
j_call: TRBJ1-1
clone_size: NA
d_call: TRBD1
v_call: TRBV7-9
cdr3_nt: TGTGCCAGCAGGTTGGACAGGGGAAAAGCTTTCTTT
cdr3_aa: CASRLDRGKAFF

cdr3_length: 16
j_call: TRBJ1-2
clone_size: NA
d_call: NA
v_call: TRBV7-2
cdr3_nt: TGTGCCAGCAGCTTAGATCCAGGGGCACCCTACTATGGCTACACCTTC
cdr3_aa: CASSLDPGAPYYGYTF

cdr3_length: 15
j_call: TRBJ2-7
clone_size: NA
d_call: TRBD1
v_call: TRBV19
cdr3_nt: TGTGCCAGTAGTATGGGACAGGGCATCTCATACGAGCAGTACTTC
cdr3_aa: CASSMGQGISYEQYF

cdr3_length: 12
j_call: TRBJ2-5
clone_size: NA
d_call: NA
v_call: TRBV29-1
cdr3_nt: TGCAGCGTTCGCAGGGGTCTTGAGACCCAGTACTTC
cdr3_aa: CSVRRGLETQYF

cdr3_length: 15
j_call: TRBJ1-2
clone_size: NA
d_call: NA
v_call: TRBV6-5
cdr3_nt: TGTGCCAGCAGTTACCTCGGGGGGGGTGAGGAGGGCTACACCTTC
cdr3_aa: CASSYLGGGEEGYTF

cdr3_length: 15
j_call: TRBJ2-2
clone_size: NA
d_call: NA
v_call: TRBV7-3
cdr3_nt: TGTGCCAGCAGCTTCACGACAGGTGGTACCGGGGAGCTGTTTTTT
cdr3_aa: CASSFTTGGTGELFF

cdr3_length: 16
j_call: TRBJ2-7
clone_size: NA
d_call: TRBD2
v_call: TRBV6-1
cdr3_nt: TGTGCCAGCAGTGACTGGGGATTAGCGGGAGCGGGCGAGCAGTACTTC
cdr3_aa: CASSDWGLAGAGEQYF

cdr3_length: 14
j_call: TRBJ2-7
clone_size: NA
d_call: NA
v_call: TRBV5-1
cdr3_nt: TGCGCCAGCAGCTTGGCCGGCAGGAACTACGAGCAGTACTTC
cdr3_aa: CASSLAGRNYEQYF

cdr3_length: 14
j_call: TRBJ1-3
clone_size: few
d_call: TRBD1
v_call: TRBV7-9
cdr3_nt: TGTGCCAGCAGCAAACAGGGGGGTGGAAACACCATATATTTT
cdr3_aa: CASSKQGGGNTIYF

cdr3_length: 13
j_call: TRBJ1-1
clone_size: NA
d_call: NA
v_call: TRBV19
cdr3_nt: TGTGCCAGTAGTATGGGGGGGAACACTGAAGCTTTCTTT
cdr3_aa: CASSMGGNTEAFF

cdr3_length: 14
j_call: TRBJ1-6
clone_size: NA
d_call: NA
v_call: TRBV14
cdr3_nt: TGTGCCAGCAGCGTCAGCGGGGGTGATTCACCCCTCCACTTT
cdr3_aa: CASSVSGGDSPLHF

cdr3_length: 11
j_call: TRBJ2-2
clone_size: once
d_call: NA
v_call: TRBV6-2/TRBV6-3
cdr3_nt: TGTGCCAGCAGTCAGACCGGGGAGCTGTTTTTT
cdr3_aa: CASSQTGELFF

cdr3_length: 15
j_call: TRBJ2-1
clone_size: NA
d_call: TRBD2
v_call: TRBV7-9
cdr3_nt: TGTGCCAGCAGCGTAGCGGGGGGGCCGGGCAATGAGCAGTTCTTC
cdr3_aa: CASSVAGGPGNEQFF

cdr3_length: 15
j_call: TRBJ2-1
clone_size: NA
d_call: TRBD2
v_call: TRBV9
cdr3_nt: TGTGCCAGCAGCCCCGGGGGGAAATCCTACAATGAGCAGTTCTTC
cdr3_aa: CASSPGGKSYNEQFF

cdr3_length: 15
j_call: TRBJ2-7
clone_size: NA
d_call: TRBD1
v_call: TRBV5-6
cdr3_nt: TGTGCCAGCAGCCTCCCCGGGACAGGGTCCCACGAGCAGTACTTC
cdr3_aa: CASSLPGTGSHEQYF

cdr3_length: 15
j_call: TRBJ2-5
clone_size: NA
d_call: TRBD2
v_call: TRBV7-9
cdr3_nt: TGTGCCAGCAGCTTAGGGGCGGGAGGGAGAGAGACCCAGTACTTC
cdr3_aa: CASSLGAGGRETQYF

cdr3_length: 11
j_call: TRBJ2-7
clone_size: NA
d_call: NA
v_call: TRBV20-1
cdr3_nt: TGCAGTGCTTCCTATACCTACGAGCAGTACTTC
cdr3_aa: CSASYTYEQYF

cdr3_length: 16
j_call: TRBJ1-2
clone_size: once
d_call: TRBD1
v_call: TRBV5-1
cdr3_nt: TGCGCCAGCAGCTTGGGGGGGACAGCCCGAGCGACGGGCTACACCTTC
cdr3_aa: CASSLGGTARATGYTF

cdr3_length: 18
j_call: TRBJ2-1
clone_size: NA
d_call: NA
v_call: TRBV24-1
cdr3_nt: TGTGCCACCAGTGATTCCCGCGCGAGGTCAGGGTCCTACAATGAGCAGTTCTTC
cdr3_aa: CATSDSRARSGSYNEQFF

cdr3_length: 15
j_call: TRBJ2-5
clone_size: NA
d_call: TRBD2
v_call: TRBV9
cdr3_nt: TGTGCCAGCACCACAAGCGGGGGCTTTCAAGAGACCCAGTACTTC
cdr3_aa: CASTTSGGFQETQYF

cdr3_length: 13
j_call: TRBJ1-5
clone_size: once
d_call: NA
v_call: TRBV5-1
cdr3_nt: TGCGCCAGCAGACAGGACCGTGGTCAGCCCCAGCATTTT
cdr3_aa: CASRQDRGQPQHF

cdr3_length: 18
j_call: TRBJ1-6
clone_size: NA
d_call: TRBD1
v_call: TRBV27
cdr3_nt: TGTGCCAACGAGAACGTTGTCAGGACAGGGAAGAATAATTCACCCCTCCACTTT
cdr3_aa: CANENVVRTGKNNSPLHF

cdr3_length: 14
j_call: TRBJ1-2
clone_size: few
d_call: NA
v_call: TRBV27
cdr3_nt: TGTGCCAGCAGCCTGGACAGATACAACTATGGCTACACCTTC
cdr3_aa: CASSLDRYNYGYTF

cdr3_length: 17
j_call: TRBJ1-2
clone_size: NA
d_call: NA
v_call: TRBV4-3
cdr3_nt: TGCGCCAGCAGCCAAGATACCGGGTTCTCAGCTAACTATGGCTACACCTTC
cdr3_aa: CASSQDTGFSANYGYTF

cdr3_length: 15
j_call: TRBJ2-7
clone_size: NA
d_call: TRBD1
v_call: TRBV18
cdr3_nt: TGTGCCAGCTCACCCCGGGACAGGGGATTCCACGAGCAGTACTTC
cdr3_aa: CASSPRDRGFHEQYF

cdr3_length: 16
j_call: TRBJ2-3
clone_size: NA
d_call: NA
v_call: TRBV5-1
cdr3_nt: TGCGCCAGCAGCTATCCCGGGGCTAGCGGCACAGATACGCAGTATTTT
cdr3_aa: CASSYPGASGTDTQYF

cdr3_length: 14
j_call: TRBJ1-1
clone_size: NA
d_call: TRBD1
v_call: TRBV6-5
cdr3_nt: TGTGCCAGCAGTTACTCGGGACAGGGGGCTGAAGCTTTCTTT
cdr3_aa: CASSYSGQGAEAFF

cdr3_length: 12
j_call: TRBJ1-1
clone_size: NA
d_call: NA
v_call: TRBV6-4
cdr3_nt: TGTGCCAGCCTGCTAGTGAATACTGAAGCTTTCTTT
cdr3_aa: CASLLVNTEAFF

cdr3_length: 14
j_call: TRBJ1-1
clone_size: NA
d_call: TRBD1
v_call: TRBV6-5
cdr3_nt: TGTGCCAGCCGACAGGGAAGGAGAAACACTGAAGCTTTCTTT
cdr3_aa: CASRQGRRNTEAFF

cdr3_length: 14
j_call: TRBJ1-1
clone_size: NA
d_call: TRBD1
v_call: TRBV7-3
cdr3_nt: TGTGCCAGCAGCCGAACAGGGGGGAACACTGAAGCTTTCTTT
cdr3_aa: CASSRTGGNTEAFF

cdr3_length: 15
j_call: TRBJ2-2
clone_size: NA
d_call: TRBD2
v_call: TRBV5-1
cdr3_nt: TGCGCCAGCAGCTTCGCTAGCGGGAACACCGGGGAGCTGTTTTTT
cdr3_aa: CASSFASGNTGELFF

cdr3_length: 14
j_call: TRBJ2-7
clone_size: NA
d_call: TRBD1
v_call: TRBV5-4
cdr3_nt: TGTGCCAGCAGCCAGGACAGGGGTCGGTACGAGCAGTACTTC
cdr3_aa: CASSQDRGRYEQYF